A selection of T cell receptor beta chains follows, all from one sample in a study of control samples from healthy donors and cancer patients. Only in-frame clones appear in the TCRdb table, and some are missing; sequencing was by immunoSEQ multiplex PCR. The top ten clones hold approximately 2.7% of a sample with fewer than 150,000 clones, around 90% of them seen once. The specimen was blood. The receptors were sampled from a man aged 18 to 30 in good health. Each CDR3 is given with its conserved first and last residue. D genes are given only for firm matches. Clone size is not always given. Where it is, it says once, few, many or a class for expanded clones.

TRBV15	once	-	TRBJ1-4	CATSRDGAGFHEKLFF	TGTGCCACCAGCAGAGATGGCGCAGGGTTTCATGAAAAACTGTTTTTT
TRBV12-3/TRBV12-4	once	TRBD1	TRBJ1-5	CASSPTGDQPQHF	TGTGCCAGCAGTCCCACAGGGGATCAGCCCCAGCATTTT
TRBV7-2	-	TRBD2	TRBJ2-1	CASSPESSGRFARQFF	TGTGCCAGCAGCCCAGAGTCTAGCGGGAGGTTTGCGCGGCAGTTCTTC
TRBV7-2	-	-	TRBJ2-6	CASSLARDPGANVLTF	TGTGCCAGCAGCTTAGCGAGGGACCCGGGGGCCAACGTCCTGACTTTC
TRBV6-2/TRBV6-3	-	-	TRBJ2-3	CASSYPGTATDTQYF	TGTGCCAGCAGTTACCCCGGGACTGCTACAGATACGCAGTATTTT
TRBV4-1	-	TRBD1	TRBJ2-5	CASSSTGGRQETQYF	TGCGCCAGCAGTTCTACAGGGGGCAGGCAAGAGACCCAGTACTTC
TRBV4-1	-	TRBD1	TRBJ1-1	CASSQDKRKQGARTEAFF	TGCGCCAGCAGCCAAGATAAAAGAAAGCAGGGGGCGAGAACTGAAGCTTTCTTT
TRBV7-9	-	-	TRBJ2-3	CASSYLTDTQYF	TGTGCCAGCAGCTACTTAACAGATACGCAGTATTTT
TRBV5-1	-	-	TRBJ2-3	CASSRPGEDTQYF	TGCGCCAGCAGCCGTCCGGGAGAAGATACGCAGTATTTT
TRBV10-3	-	-	TRBJ2-2	CAISGGSVTTGELFF	TGTGCCATCAGTGGTGGTAGTGTGACTACCGGGGAGCTGTTTTTT
TRBV5-4	-	-	TRBJ2-6	CASSLDGSWANVLTF	TGTGCCAGCAGCTTGGACGGGTCTTGGGCCAACGTCCTGACTTTC
TRBV18	-	-	TRBJ2-2	CASSVSDTGELFF	TGTGCCAGCTCCGTCTCCGACACCGGGGAGCTGTTTTTT
TRBV9	-	TRBD2	TRBJ2-1	CASSVRGRPTGDEQFF	TGTGCCAGCAGCGTTCGCGGGAGGCCGACCGGGGATGAGCAGTTCTTC
TRBV14	-	-	TRBJ1-6	CASSQVGPDSPLHF	TGTGCCAGCAGCCAAGTAGGGCCAGATTCACCCCTCCACTTT
TRBV6-7	-	TRBD2	TRBJ2-1	CASSYSKLADGNEQFF	TGTGCCAGCAGTTACTCGAAACTAGCGGATGGCAATGAGCAGTTCTTC
TRBV4-1	-	-	TRBJ1-6	CASSQPLGLRFF	TGCGCCAGCAGCCAACCATTAGGACTCCGCTTCTTT
TRBV5-1	-	TRBD1	TRBJ2-7	CASSSTGQGAYEQYF	TGCGCCAGCAGCTCAACGGGACAGGGGGCCTACGAGCAGTACTTC
TRBV11-3	once	TRBD1	TRBJ1-4	CASSLEGTDNEKLFF	TGTGCCAGCAGCTTAGAAGGGACAGATAATGAAAAACTGTTTTTT
TRBV2	-	-	TRBJ1-1	CASNPSPTGPSFF	TGTGCCAGCAACCCCTCCCCAACAGGGCCCTCTTTCTTT
TRBV2	-	TRBD1	TRBJ1-5	CASTADRAINQPQHF	TGTGCCAGCACCGCCGACAGGGCCATCAATCAGCCCCAGCATTTT
TRBV28	-	TRBD2	TRBJ2-1	CASRQIAGAYNEQFF	TGTGCCAGCAGACAGATAGCGGGGGCCTACAATGAGCAGTTCTTC
TRBV27	once	-	TRBJ2-5	CASSSAIDSAQYF	TGTGCCAGCAGTTCCGCGATCGATTCGGCCCAGTACTTC
TRBV6-5	-	-	TRBJ1-5	CASSRGGLDQPQHF	TGTGCCAGCAGTCGAGGGGGGTTGGATCAGCCCCAGCATTTT
TRBV28	-	-	TRBJ2-1	CASSSGSNEQFF	TGTGCCAGCAGTTCCGGGAGCAATGAGCAGTTCTTC
TRBV6-2/TRBV6-3	-	-	TRBJ2-2	CASSNRGSGELFF	TGTGCCAGCAGTAACCGGGGATCCGGGGAGCTGTTTTTT
TRBV5-6	-	TRBD1	TRBJ2-5	CASSLIRDRGLETQYF	TGTGCCAGCAGCTTGATCCGGGACAGGGGATTGGAGACCCAGTACTTC
TRBV5-1	-	-	TRBJ2-2	CASSLEGGTGELFF	TGCGCCAGCAGCTTGGAGGGGGGAACCGGGGAGCTGTTTTTT
TRBV18	few	-	TRBJ1-5	CASSEGEDQPQHF	TGTGCCAGCTCGGAGGGGGAGGATCAGCCCCAGCATTTT
TRBV5-1	-	-	TRBJ1-3	CASSLGTDGNTIYF	TGCGCCAGCAGCTTGGGGACAGACGGAAACACCATATATTTT
TRBV19	-	TRBD1	TRBJ2-3	CASRTGVVDTQYF	TGTGCCAGCCGGACAGGGGTGGTGGATACGCAGTATTTT
TRBV28	-	-	TRBJ2-6	CASSSVTGANVLTF	TGTGCCAGCAGTTCGGTCACTGGGGCCAACGTCCTGACTTTC
TRBV4-3	-	TRBD2	TRBJ2-3	CASSERLAGGPGQYF	TGCGCCAGCAGCGAAAGACTAGCGGGAGGGCCGGGTCAGTATTTT
TRBV2	-	-	TRBJ1-5	CASTHRVPTHNQPQHF	TGTGCCAGCACCCACAGGGTTCCAACCCACAATCAGCCCCAGCATTTT
TRBV10-2	-	TRBD2	TRBJ2-5	CASSGPGLAGGPRETQYF	TGCGCCAGCAGTGGGCCGGGACTAGCGGGGGGGCCTCGTGAGACCCAGTACTTC
TRBV29-1	-	TRBD2	TRBJ2-3	CSVEVSRGAPDTQYF	TGCAGCGTTGAAGTGTCGCGGGGGGCACCAGATACGCAGTATTTT
TRBV9	-	TRBD2	TRBJ2-1	CASSTGTSGNEQFF	TGTGCCAGCAGCACTGGGACTAGCGGGAATGAGCAGTTCTTC
TRBV27	-	-	TRBJ1-2	CASSSTITGTYGYTF	TGTGCCAGCAGTTCCACCATAACAGGAACCTATGGCTACACCTTC
TRBV15	-	TRBD2	TRBJ2-1	CATSSPSGTYNEQFF	TGTGCCACCAGCAGCCCTAGCGGGACCTACAATGAGCAGTTCTTC
TRBV5-3	-	-	TRBJ1-3	CARSTRVTSGNTIYF	TGTGCCAGAAGCACCAGGGTTACCTCTGGAAACACCATATATTTT
TRBV5-4	-	-	TRBJ2-1	CASSLRDNEQFF	TGTGCCAGCAGCCTCAGGGACAATGAGCAGTTCTTC
TRBV7-8	-	TRBD1	TRBJ2-5	CASSLVGDRGEETQYF	TGTGCCAGCAGCTTAGTAGGCGACAGGGGGGAGGAGACCCAGTACTTC
TRBV19	-	-	TRBJ1-4	CASSSPGRAANEKLFF	TGTGCCAGTAGTTCCCCAGGCAGGGCTGCTAATGAAAAACTGTTTTTT
TRBV7-9	-	TRBD1	TRBJ1-3	CASISIEGVPRGGNTIYF	TGTGCCAGCATCTCGATTGAGGGGGTCCCCAGGGGGGGAAACACCATATATTTT
TRBV27	once	-	TRBJ2-1	CASSLGGTYNEQFF	TGTGCCAGCAGTTTAGGGGGCACCTACAATGAGCAGTTCTTC
TRBV25-1	-	TRBD2	TRBJ2-5	CASSEYSSGSETQYF	TGTGCCAGCAGTGAATATTCCAGCGGGAGTGAGACCCAGTACTTC
TRBV5-6	-	-	TRBJ2-5	CASRPGAQETQYF	TGTGCCAGCAGGCCCGGTGCCCAAGAGACCCAGTACTTC
TRBV7-9	medium-sized	-	TRBJ2-3	CASSPASDTQYF	TGTGCCAGCAGCCCTGCTTCGGATACGCAGTATTTT
TRBV15	once	-	TRBJ2-5	CATSRDRERDQETQYF	TGTGCCACCAGCAGAGATCGCGAGCGGGACCAAGAGACCCAGTACTTC
TRBV7-2	-	-	TRBJ2-5	CASSYQGGAETQYF	TGTGCCAGCAGCTACCAGGGTGGGGCGGAGACCCAGTACTTC
TRBV6-5	-	-	TRBJ2-6	CASGLEDSGANVLTF	TGTGCCAGCGGCCTAGAGGACTCTGGGGCCAACGTCCTGACTTTC
TRBV5-1	-	-	TRBJ1-3	CASSLAGSSGNTIYF	TGCGCCAGCAGCTTGGCGGGCAGCTCTGGAAACACCATATATTTT
TRBV7-6	-	-	TRBJ1-1	CASSRPTMTGNTEAFF	TGTGCCAGCAGCCGCCCGACCATGACTGGGAACACTGAAGCTTTCTTT
TRBV5-1	-	-	TRBJ1-1	CASSPRADTEAFF	TGCGCCAGCAGCCCTAGGGCCGACACTGAAGCTTTCTTT